The 16 T cell receptor beta chains in this list originate from one sample, sequenced in a study of cytotoxic CD8 clonotypes in ibrutinib-treated CLL. Measured with immunoSEQ multiplex PCR; TCRdb has only the in-frame clones, and not every one. The sample has under 150,000 clones, approximately 90% seen once. The input for sequencing was PBMCs, taken after 12 months of ibrutinib treatment. The receptors here all came from a human donor with chronic lymphocytic leukemia.

This clone was counted a single time. The rearrangement joins TRBV29-1 to TRBJ2-3; D might be TRBD2 (5 bases). The CDR3 is made up of 13 amino acids. Looked up from germline, CDR1 is SQVTM and CDR2 is ANQGSEA. V was cut by 3 bases and J by 3 bases, with 10 bases left in between. As DNA, the CDR3 is TGCAGCGTTGATCCGGGAAGGACAGATACGCAGTATTTT. Translation: CSVDPGRTDTQYF.

In this sample, this clone turned up a few times. V usage is TRBV27 and J usage is TRBJ1-2; 7 bases agree with TRBD1. The length of the CDR3 is 15 residues. J lost 3 bases, V lost 7 bases, and 11 bases had no gene match. Germline assignment: CDR1 MNHEY and CDR2 SMNVEV (reference sequence). CDR3 region: CASTLTPTGYYGYTF. As DNA, the CDR3 is TGTGCCAGCACCCTCACCCCGACAGGGTACTATGGCTACACCTTC.

This rearrangement joins TRBV27 to TRBJ2-3, with 7 bases identical to TRBD1. This CDR3 spans 15 amino acids. J lost 2 bases, V lost 8 bases, and 10 bases had no gene match. Germline CDR1 and CDR2: MNHEY and SMNVEV (reference sequence). The DNA of the CDR3 is TGTGCCAGCGTCCGAAAGGGGGCGGCCACAGATACGCAGTATTTT. This encodes CASVRKGAATDTQYF.

This chain connects TRBV28 to TRBJ2-1; 7 nucleotides line up with TRBD2. Germline CDR1 is MDHEN and CDR2 is SYDVKM. This CDR3 contains 17 residues. The ends lost 5 bases at V and 5 bases at J; junction bases unmatched: 15. CDR3 loop: CASSRPLRDYQDNEQFF. DNA for the CDR3: TGTGCCAGCAGTCGACCACTCCGGGACTATCAGGACAATGAGCAGTTCTTC.

This chain links TRBV29-1 with TRBJ1-2; D gene uncertain. V was clipped by 8 bases and J by 2 bases, with 12 bases between them. The CDR3 length is 12 residues. Germline V lookup: CDR1 SQVTM, CDR2 ANQGSEA. The CDR3 DNA follows: TGCAGCTCCCTTGAACCCAACTATGGCTACACCTTC. This encodes CSSLEPNYGYTF.

The chain has TRBV18 and TRBJ2-5, with 9 nucleotides matching TRBD1. The V gene end was trimmed by 3 bases and the J gene end by 5 bases; junction bases not matched to a gene: 7. The germline V gene encodes CDR1 KGHSH and CDR2 LQKENI. The CDR3 spans 15 residues. The CDR3 DNA follows: TGTGCCAGCTCACCGTACAGGGGGCAGAGGGAGACCCAGTACTTC. Residues: CASSPYRGQRETQYF.

The V call is TRBV27, the J call TRBJ2-7, with 12 positions matching TRBD1. Looked up from germline, CDR1 is MNHEY and CDR2 is SMNVEV (reference sequence). The CDR3 totals 16 residues. J was trimmed by 12 bases and V by 2 bases; bases with no gene match: 14. The CDR3 bases are TGTGCCAGCAGTTTAAGGGGGACAGGGGGCGTTGGATTTACGTACTTC. Translating gives CASSLRGTGGVGFTYF.

The V gene is TRBV29-1, the J gene TRBJ1-4, with D unclear. CDR3 size: 13 residues. Trimming took 3 bases from V and 5 from J, leaving 10 bases between them. Germline V CDR1 and CDR2: SQVTM, ANQGSEA. As DNA, the CDR3 is TGCAGCGTTGAGGCGCAGTTAAATGAAAAACTGTTTTTT. Amino acid sequence: CSVEAQLNEKLFF.

This chain joins TRBV5-4 and TRBJ2-7; D is uncertain. Trimming removed 4 bases at V and 7 bases at J, with 15 bases between. The CDR3 totals 13 residues. CDR1 and CDR2 (germline): SGHNT, YYREEE (reference sequence). For the CDR3, the DNA is TGTGCCAGCAGCCGAGACCAATTGGAGGAGCAGTACTTC. It translates to CASSRDQLEEQYF. The full variable domain, completed using reference TRBV5-4 and TRBJ2-7, is ETGVTQSPTHLIKTRGQQVTLRCSSQSGHNTVSWYQQALGQGPQFIFQYYREEENGRGNFPPRFSGLQFPNYSSELNVNALELDDSALYLCASSRDQLEEQYFGPGTRLTVT.

The rearrangement links TRBV4-3 to TRBJ2-7; 9 nucleotides align to TRBD2. Germline assignment: CDR1 LGHNA and CDR2 YSLEER. The CDR3 runs to 15 residues. V lost 0 bases and J lost 5; bases outside the gene matches: 5. CDR3 DNA sequence: TGCGCCAGCAGCCAAGATAGCCTAGCGGGAAACGAGCAGTACTTC. Protein product: CASSQDSLAGNEQYF.

The V call is TRBV7-2, the J call TRBJ2-2; D is ambiguous. This CDR3 is 17 amino acids long. In germline, CDR1 is SGHTA, CDR2 FQGNSA. With 4 bases removed from V and 4 bases from J, the gap between germline ends came to 19 bases. CDR3 loop: CASSSDPGQTFTGELFF. CDR3 nucleotide sequence: TGTGCCAGCAGCTCCGACCCGGGTCAGACCTTCACCGGGGAGCTGTTTTTT.

The CDR3 region has the DNA TGTGCCAGCGGAACAGGGGATGGAGCTTTCTTT. This translates into CASGTGDGAFF. This chain uses TRBV28 with TRBJ1-1; 7 bases agree with TRBD1. CDR1 and CDR2 (germline): MDHEN, SYDVKM. With 8 bases clipped from V and 10 bases from J, the junction kept 7 bases outside the gene matches. The CDR3 has 11 residues.

The V call is TRBV2, the J call TRBJ2-1; D is unclear. This CDR3 region has 13 residues. Trimming removed 6 bases at V and 7 bases at J, with 13 bases between. CDR1 is SNHLY, CDR2 FYNNEI, per germline. The CDR3 DNA follows: TGTGCCAGCAGCCTCTCCCTAGGAAATGAGCAGTTCTTC. This gives the protein CASSLSLGNEQFF.

V is TRBV5-1 and J is TRBJ2-1; 7 nucleotides align to TRBD2. From germline, CDR1 is SGHRS and CDR2 YFSETQ. The CDR3 runs to 17 residues. The junction had 12 bases not matched to a gene; V was cut back by 0 bases and J by 6 bases. The CDR3 region is CASSLEPSGSALNEQFF. In DNA, the CDR3 is TGCGCCAGCAGCTTGGAACCTAGCGGAAGCGCACTCAATGAGCAGTTCTTC. The entire variable domain, with the rest obtained from reference TRBV5-1 and TRBJ2-1, is as follows: KAGVTQTPRYLIKTRGQQVTLSCSPISGHRSVSWYQQTPGQGLQFLFEYFSETQRNKGNFPGRFSGRQFSNSRSEMNVSTLELGDSALYLCASSLEPSGSALNEQFFGPGTRLTVL.

There are a few counts of this clone. The V and J genes are TRBV18 and TRBJ2-7; D unresolved. The CDR3 covers 13 residues. Trimming shortened V by 2 bases and J by 6 bases, and 11 bases separated the two germline ends. Germline lookup yields CDR1 KGHSH and CDR2 LQKENI. The CDR3 nucleotides are TGTGCCAGCTCACCAGTCCAGCTAGGCGAGCAGTACTTC. Protein product: CASSPVQLGEQYF. Combining the CDR3 with reference TRBV18 and TRBJ2-7 gives the whole variable domain NAGVMQNPRHLVRRRGQEARLRCSPMKGHSHVYWYRQLPEEGLKFMVYLQKENIIDESGMPKERFSAEFPKEGPSILRIQQVVRGDSAAYFCASSPVQLGEQYFGPGTRLTVT.

V gene TRBV27 combines with J gene TRBJ2-6; D tentatively reads TRBD1 or TRBD2 (5 bases each). CDR3 length equals 17 residues. Per the germline V gene, CDR1 is MNHEY and CDR2 is SMNVEV (reference sequence). V was shortened by 6 bases and J by 1 base, with 16 bases between the two germline ends. The CDR3 DNA sequence: TGTGCCAGCAGGCTCCGGGACGGCCTTTCTGGGGCCAACGTCCTGACTTTC. It is translated as CASRLRDGLSGANVLTF.